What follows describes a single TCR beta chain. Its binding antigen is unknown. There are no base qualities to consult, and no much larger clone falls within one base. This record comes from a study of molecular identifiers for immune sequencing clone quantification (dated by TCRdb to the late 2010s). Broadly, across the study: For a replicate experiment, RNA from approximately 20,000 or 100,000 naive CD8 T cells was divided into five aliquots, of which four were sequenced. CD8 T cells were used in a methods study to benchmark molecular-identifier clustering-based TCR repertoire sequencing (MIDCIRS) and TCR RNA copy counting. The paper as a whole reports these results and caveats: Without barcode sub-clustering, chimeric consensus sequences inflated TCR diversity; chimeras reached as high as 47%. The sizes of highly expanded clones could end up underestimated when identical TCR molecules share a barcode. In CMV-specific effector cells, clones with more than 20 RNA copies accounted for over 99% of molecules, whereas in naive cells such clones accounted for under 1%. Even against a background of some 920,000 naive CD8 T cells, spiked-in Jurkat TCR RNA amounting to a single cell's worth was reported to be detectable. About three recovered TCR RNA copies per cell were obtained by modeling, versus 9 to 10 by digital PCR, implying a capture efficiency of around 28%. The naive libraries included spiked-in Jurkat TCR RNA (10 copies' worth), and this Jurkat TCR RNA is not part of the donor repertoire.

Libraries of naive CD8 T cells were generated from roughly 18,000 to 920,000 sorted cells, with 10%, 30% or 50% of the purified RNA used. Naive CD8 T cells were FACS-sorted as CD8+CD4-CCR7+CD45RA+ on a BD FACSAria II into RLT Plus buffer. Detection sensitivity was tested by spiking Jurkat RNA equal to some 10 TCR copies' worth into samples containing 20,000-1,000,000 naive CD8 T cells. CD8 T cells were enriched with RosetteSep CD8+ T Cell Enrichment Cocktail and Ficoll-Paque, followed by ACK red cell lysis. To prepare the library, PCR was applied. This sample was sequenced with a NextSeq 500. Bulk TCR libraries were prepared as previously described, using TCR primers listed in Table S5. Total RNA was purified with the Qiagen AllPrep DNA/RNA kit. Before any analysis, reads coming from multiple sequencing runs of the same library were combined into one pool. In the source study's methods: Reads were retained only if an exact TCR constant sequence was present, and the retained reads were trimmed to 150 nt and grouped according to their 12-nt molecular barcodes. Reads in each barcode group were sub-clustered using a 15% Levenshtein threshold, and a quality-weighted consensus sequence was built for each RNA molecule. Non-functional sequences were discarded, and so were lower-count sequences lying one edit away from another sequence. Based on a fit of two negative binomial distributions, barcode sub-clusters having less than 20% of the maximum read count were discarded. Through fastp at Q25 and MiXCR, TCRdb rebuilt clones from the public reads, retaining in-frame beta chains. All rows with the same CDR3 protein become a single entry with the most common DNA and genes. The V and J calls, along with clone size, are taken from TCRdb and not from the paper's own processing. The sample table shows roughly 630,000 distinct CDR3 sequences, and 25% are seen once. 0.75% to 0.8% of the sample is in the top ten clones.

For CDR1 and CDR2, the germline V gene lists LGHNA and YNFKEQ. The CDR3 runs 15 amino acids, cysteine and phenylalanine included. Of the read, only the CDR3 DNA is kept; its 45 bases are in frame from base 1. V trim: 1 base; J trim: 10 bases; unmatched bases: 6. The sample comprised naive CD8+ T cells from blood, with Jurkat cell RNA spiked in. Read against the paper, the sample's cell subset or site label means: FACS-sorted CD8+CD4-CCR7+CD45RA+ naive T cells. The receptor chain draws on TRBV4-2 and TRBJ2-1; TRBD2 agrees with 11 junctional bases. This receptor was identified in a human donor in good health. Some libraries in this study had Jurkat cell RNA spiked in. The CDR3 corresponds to CASSQVAGGPEEQFF. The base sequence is TGTGCCAGCAGCCAAGTAGCGGGAGGGCCTGAAGAGCAGTTCTTC.